The next 24 T cell receptor beta chains were all read from a single sample in a study of T cell clonality in common variable immunodeficiency. Study-wide points: Reportedly, TCR beta sequences from common variable immunodeficiency showed fewer deletions and N-nucleotide insertions.

Clones were read by immunoSEQ multiplex PCR, and TCRdb kept only the in-frame ones, dropping some. Singletons are absent from the sample, which has tens of thousands of clones. For these TCRs, the target antigens are not known. Sequenced material: peripheral blood mononuclear cells. The receptor set was obtained from a human donor with common variable immunodeficiency.

At least ten counts were recorded for this clone. The sequenced fragment ends 3 residues before the CDR3 boundary, so the rest is inferred from the germline J gene. The rearrangement joins TRBV18 to TRBJ1-3; 10 bases match TRBD1. This CDR3 region has 15 residues. From germline, CDR1 is KGHSH and CDR2 LQKENI. The V segment lost 4 bases and the J segment 4 bases; nucleotides outside the gene matches: 4. The sequenced part of the CDR3 DNA is TGTGCCAGCTCACTGGGGACAGGGGACGGAAACACC. Translating gives CASSLGTGDGNT. The whole CDR3 is CASSLGTGDGNTIYF.

This clone was recorded at least ten times. The sequence runs out 3 residues before the end of the CDR3; the remainder is reconstructed from the germline J gene. The genes are TRBV5-1 and TRBJ2-3; 12 bases agree with TRBD1. Germline V lookup: CDR1 SGHRS, CDR2 YFSETQ. V lost 3 bases to trimming and J lost 3 bases; unmatched junction nucleotides: 8. This CDR3 has 17 residues. Here the CDR3 reads CASSWSGTGGSTDTQYF. CDR3 DNA, as far as it was read: TGCGCCAGCAGCTGGTCCGGGACAGGGGGCTCGACAGATACG.

This clone was observed at least ten times. The read falls 3 residues short of the CDR3 end, and the missing part is taken from the germline J gene. V gene TRBV29-1 combines with J gene TRBJ1-1; the D gene is possibly TRBD1 (6 bases). V was trimmed by 0 bases and J by 7 bases, leaving 6 bases between them. CDR3 length: 11 residues. CDR1 and CDR2 from the germline V gene are SQVTM and ANQGSEA. The CDR3 sequence: CSVEDRGEAFF. The covered CDR3 bases are TGCAGCGTTGAAGACAGGGGTGAA.

This clone was observed at least ten times. The read finishes 3 residues shy of the CDR3 end, and the germline J gene is used to complete it. The chain links TRBV2 to TRBJ2-7; D possibly corresponds to TRBD2 (5 bases). V was shortened by 4 bases and J by 0 bases, with 13 bases between the two germline ends. Germline values: CDR1 SNHLY, CDR2 FYNNEI. This CDR3 is 15 amino acids long. The CDR3 DNA, read in part, is TGTGCCAGCAGTGTGGACTTGAACCCCTCCTACGAG. It is translated as CASSVDLNPSYE. The CDR3 reads in full as CASSVDLNPSYEQYF.

This clone was detected ten times or more. From the germline J gene comes the end of the CDR3, since the read stops 3 residues before it. V is TRBV7-2 and J is TRBJ2-1, with 9 bases lining up with TRBD1. Per the germline V gene, CDR1 is SGHTA and CDR2 is FQGNSA. This CDR3 region has 13 residues. V lost 8 bases to trimming and J lost 8 bases; unmatched junction nucleotides: 7. Partial CDR3 DNA: TGTGCCAGCGTACAGGGGGCGGGGGATGAG. Translation gives CASVQGAGDE. The CDR3 in its entirety is CASVQGAGDEQFF. Full variable domain (outside the CDR3, taken from reference TRBV7-2 and TRBJ2-1): GAGVSQSPSNKVTEKGKDVELRCDPISGHTALYWYRQSLGQGLEFLIYFQGNSAPDKSGLPSDRFSAERTGGSVSTLTIQRTQQEDSAVYLCASVQGAGDEQFFGPGTRLTVL.

Concerning this clone: The observed sequence ends 3 residues before the CDR3 terminus, with the missing tail filled in from the germline J gene. V and J are TRBV7-2 and TRBJ2-1; the match to TRBD2 covers 10 bases. This CDR3 contains 14 residues. The germline gives CDR1 SGHTA, CDR2 FQGNSA. J was trimmed by 7 bases and V by 8 bases; bases with no gene match: 8. Partial CDR3 DNA: TGTGCCAGCGGGGGAGCGGGGGGGAAGAATGAG. Residues: CASGGAGGKNE. The full CDR3 is CASGGAGGKNEQFF.

On this clone itself: From the germline J gene comes the end of the CDR3, since the read stops 3 residues before it. This chain joins TRBV11-3 and TRBJ2-7, with a weak D call TRBD1 (5 bases). The V and J ends lost 5 bases and 3 bases respectively, with 8 bases between them. Germline loops: CDR1 SGHNT, CDR2 YENEEA. The CDR3 covers 12 residues. The CDR3 protein is CASSQGRYEQYF. CDR3 DNA, as far as it was read: TGTGCCAGCAGCCAGGGTCGCTACGAG.

As concerns this clone: The sequenced fragment ends 3 residues before the CDR3 boundary, so the rest is inferred from the germline J gene. The chain employs TRBV13 and TRBJ2-3, with 7 positions matching TRBD1. J lost 1 base, V lost 5 bases, and 6 bases had no gene match. There are 15 residues in the CDR3. Germline V gives CDR1 PRHDT, CDR2 FYEKMQ (reference sequence). CDR3 amino acids: CASSHRGRGTDTQYF. The sequenced part of the CDR3 DNA is TGTGCCAGCAGCCACAGGGGTAGGGGCACAGATACG.

This clone has ten or more counts. The read is 3 residues too short to cover the CDR3 end, so that end is filled in from the germline J gene. This sequence joins TRBV10-1 and TRBJ1-1, with D maybe TRBD1 (5 bases). Germline V gives CDR1 WNHNN, CDR2 SYGVQD (reference sequence). This CDR3 comprises 11 residues. The CDR3: CASTFGGEAFF. The covered CDR3 bases are TGCGCCAGCACTTTTGGGGGGGAA.

Ten or more counts support this clone. The DNA ends 3 residues before the CDR3 does, and the rest of the CDR3 is filled in from the germline J gene. The same CDR3 is also encoded by other DNA sequences in this sample. The genes are TRBV2 and TRBJ2-1; 7 bases are shared with TRBD2. The CDR3 loop spans 15 amino acids. Looked up from germline, CDR1 is SNHLY and CDR2 is FYNNEI. Trimming at V came to 7 bases and at J to 8 bases, leaving 14 bases not matched to a gene. CDR3 DNA, as far as it was read: TGTGCCAGCATTCCCGGGACTACCGGCCGTTATGAG. Residues: CASIPGTTGRYE. The entire CDR3 protein reads CASIPGTTGRYEQFF.

This clone was seen at least ten times. Sequencing ends 3 residues short of the CDR3 end; the germline J gene provides the rest. The V gene is TRBV7-3, the J gene TRBJ2-5; D remains unclear. Trimming pared 2 bases from V and 5 bases from J, leaving 9 bases between. The germline CDR1 and CDR2 sequences are SGHTA and FQGTGA. The CDR3 runs 13 residues. Incomplete CDR3 DNA: TGTGCCAGCAGCTTACCCCCTATGGAGACC. Translation: CASSLPPMET. The whole CDR3 reads CASSLPPMETQYF.

This clone has at least ten counts. The read ends 3 residues early relative to the CDR3; the germline J gene fills the gap. The chain joins TRBV30 to TRBJ2-3; a possible D gene is TRBD2 (7 bases). V gave up 5 bases and J gave up 3 bases, with 21 bases separating them. Per the germline V gene, CDR1 is GTSNPN and CDR2 is SVGIG (reference sequence). The CDR3 runs 16 residues. The covered CDR3 bases are TGTGCCTGGGGCCCCCTGGACGGGGGGCTGACAGATACG. Translated: CAWGPLDGGLTDT. The CDR3 as a whole reads CAWGPLDGGLTDTQYF. The full variable domain, with the rest looked up from reference TRBV30 and TRBJ2-3, is SQTIHQWPATLVQPVGSPLSLECTVEGTSNPNLYWYRQAAGRGLQLLFYSVGIGQISSEVPQNLSASRPQDRQFILSSKKLLLSDSGFYLCAWGPLDGGLTDTQYFGPGTRLTVL.

This clone was seen ten or more times. With the read ending 3 residues before the CDR3 end, the germline J gene is used to fill in that end. The V gene is TRBV4-2, the J gene TRBJ2-7; TRBD1 might be the D (5 bases). Trimming shortened V by 4 bases and J by 3 bases, and 10 bases separated the two germline ends. The CDR3 length is 13 residues. Germline V gene data show CDR1 as LGHNA and CDR2 as YNFKEQ. The CDR3 spells CASSLGRGYEQYF. The part of the CDR3 DNA that was read is TGTGCCAGCAGCCTCGGTAGGGGCTACGAG.

This clone was seen many times. The read halts 3 residues ahead of the CDR3 end, with the missing end drawn from the germline J gene. The rearrangement links TRBV2 to TRBJ1-2, with unresolved D. The CDR3 has 13 residues. Per the germline V gene, CDR1 is SNHLY and CDR2 is FYNNEI. The V and J ends lost 7 bases and 0 bases respectively, with 9 bases between them. The CDR3 spells CASKSETNYGYTF. The covered CDR3 bases are TGTGCCAGCAAGTCAGAAACTAACTATGGC.

This clone was counted many times. The read is 3 residues too short to cover the CDR3 end, so that end is filled in from the germline J gene. The rearrangement joins TRBV5-1 to TRBJ1-1; a possible D gene is TRBD1 (6 bases). The CDR3 runs to 15 residues. Germline loops: CDR1 SGHRS, CDR2 YFSETQ. V was shortened by 3 bases and J by 3 bases, with 15 bases between the two germline ends. CDR3 bases read: TGCGCCAGCAGCTGGGGGGGGCGGGTCGACACTGAA. Amino acid sequence: CASSWGGRVDTE. The CDR3 as a whole reads CASSWGGRVDTEAFF.

Many counts were recorded for this clone. The read finishes 3 residues shy of the CDR3 end, and the germline J gene is used to complete it. V usage is TRBV2 and J usage is TRBJ2-7; TRBD1 aligns across 7 bases. CDR3 length: 13 amino acids. The junction had 7 bases not matched to a gene; V was cut back by 7 bases and J by 4 bases. Germline V gives CDR1 SNHLY, CDR2 FYNNEI. Partial CDR3 DNA: TGTGCCAGCATCTCGACAGGGTGGTACGAG. Translation: CASISTGWYE. The CDR3 in full is CASISTGWYEQYF.

This clone was observed many times. Read sequence stops 3 residues before the CDR3 end, and the germline J gene provides the missing end. V usage is TRBV19 and J usage is TRBJ1-2; unclear D gene. Germline V lookup: CDR1 LNHDA, CDR2 SQIVND (reference sequence). Trimming took 4 bases from V and 6 from J, leaving 9 bases between them. The CDR3 totals 12 residues. The sequenced part of the CDR3 DNA is TGTGCCAGTAGTACAGAACTAGATGGC. Residues: CASSTELDG. The entire CDR3 sequence reads CASSTELDGYTF.

This clone was counted ten times or more. The read ends 3 residues before the CDR3 terminus; that terminus is restored from the germline J gene. V is TRBV5-4 and J is TRBJ2-5; no reliable D call. CDR1 and CDR2 (germline): SGHNT, YYREEE (reference sequence). V lost 2 bases, J lost 4 bases, and 15 bases lay in between. This CDR3 contains 15 residues. The CDR3 is CASSFEPVIAETQYF. Partial CDR3 DNA: TGTGCCAGCAGCTTCGAGCCGGTAATAGCAGAGACC. The complete variable domain, with remaining parts taken from reference TRBV5-4 and TRBJ2-5, reads ETGVTQSPTHLIKTRGQQVTLRCSSQSGHNTVSWYQQALGQGPQFIFQYYREEENGRGNFPPRFSGLQFPNYSSELNVNALELDDSALYLCASSFEPVIAETQYFGPGTRLLVL.

This clone showed up many times. The CDR3 goes on 3 residues after the read ends, and that part is filled in from the germline J gene. This rearrangement joins TRBV20-1 to TRBJ2-7; a weak D match, TRBD2 (5 bases). V lost 3 bases to trimming and J lost 1 base, with 7 bases between them. In germline, CDR1 is DFQATT, CDR2 SNEGSKA (reference sequence). The CDR3 runs to 12 residues. The CDR3 bases that were read are TGCAGTGCTAGGCGGGTATCCTACGAG. It encodes CSARRVSYE. The complete CDR3 reads CSARRVSYEQYF.

In its sample, this clone was seen many times. The read comes to an end 3 residues before the CDR3 does, leaving the germline J gene to fill in the end. This chain connects TRBV12-3 or TRBV12-4 to TRBJ1-5; possibly TRBD1 for D (5 bases). The CDR3 has 14 amino acids. Trimming shortened V by 6 bases and J by 2 bases, and 11 bases separated the two germline ends. This CDR3 is CASSWGVGNQPQHF. The part of the CDR3 DNA that was read is TGTGCCAGCAGCTGGGGCGTAGGCAATCAGCCC.

This clone was seen at least ten times. The read stops 3 residues short of the end of the CDR3; the missing end is completed from the germline J gene. The V gene is TRBV19, the J gene TRBJ2-1, with TRBD1 matching 8 bases. J was trimmed by 9 bases and V by 8 bases; bases with no gene match: 12. The germline CDR1 and CDR2 sequences are LNHDA and SQIVND (reference sequence). The CDR3 is 14 residues long. The CDR3 loop reads CASRRDRSQGEQFF. The CDR3 DNA, read in part, is TGTGCCAGTCGCCGGGACAGGTCCCAGGGTGAG.

The sample holds many counts of this clone. The read gets to within 3 residues of the CDR3 end, and the germline J gene fills in the rest. The chain has TRBV5-4 and TRBJ2-3; D is ambiguous. CDR3 length: 14 amino acids. V was pared by 0 bases and J by 6 bases, with 11 bases between. The germline V gene has CDR1 SGHNT and CDR2 YYREEE (reference sequence). CDR3 DNA, as far as it was read: TGTGCCAGCAGCTTGGCCAACGTGGCCGATACG. This translates into CASSLANVADT. The CDR3 as a whole reads CASSLANVADTQYF.

This clone was counted many times. The sequenced fragment ends 3 residues before the CDR3 boundary, so the rest is inferred from the germline J gene. The chain has TRBV29-1 and TRBJ2-7; perhaps TRBD1 as D (6 bases). This CDR3 comprises 14 residues. Trimming pared 2 bases from V and 2 bases from J, leaving 13 bases between. Germline V gene sequence: CDR1 SQVTM, CDR2 ANQGSEA. The DNA read from the CDR3 is TGCAGCGTTGAACTTGACAGGCGAGCCTACGAG. Translating it yields CSVELDRRAYE. The whole CDR3 sequence is CSVELDRRAYEQYF.

This clone was seen repeatedly, ten times or more. The sequenced fragment ends 3 residues before the CDR3 boundary, so the rest is inferred from the germline J gene. The chain joins TRBV20-1 to TRBJ2-7, with 9 bases aligning to TRBD1. Germline CDR1 is DFQATT and CDR2 is SNEGSKA (reference sequence). This CDR3 region has 14 residues. Trimming at V came to 6 bases and at J to 3 bases, leaving 9 bases not matched to a gene. The chain's CDR3 is CSAITPGQGYEQYF. The part of the CDR3 DNA that was read is TGCAGTGCAATCACCCCGGGACAGGGCTACGAG.